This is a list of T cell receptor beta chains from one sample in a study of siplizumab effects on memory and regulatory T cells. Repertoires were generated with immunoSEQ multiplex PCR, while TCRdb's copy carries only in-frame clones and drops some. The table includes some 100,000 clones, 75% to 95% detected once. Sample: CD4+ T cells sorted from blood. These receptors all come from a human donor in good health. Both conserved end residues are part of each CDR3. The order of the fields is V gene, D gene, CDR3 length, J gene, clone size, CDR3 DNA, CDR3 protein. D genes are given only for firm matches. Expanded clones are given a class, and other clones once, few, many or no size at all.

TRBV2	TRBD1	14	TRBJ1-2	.	TGTGCCAGCAGTCCCCCCGACAGGGTAGGTGGCTACACCTTC	CASSPPDRVGGYTF
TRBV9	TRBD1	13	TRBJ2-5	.	TGTGCCAGCAGCGCCAGGGGGCAGGAGACCCAGTACTTC	CASSARGQETQYF
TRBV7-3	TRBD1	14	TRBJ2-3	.	TGTGCCAGCAGCCTGGGACAGCCCACAGATACGCAGTATTTT	CASSLGQPTDTQYF
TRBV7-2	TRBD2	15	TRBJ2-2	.	TGTGCCAGCAGCCGCGGGGGAACGAACACCGGGGAGCTGTTTTTT	CASSRGGTNTGELFF
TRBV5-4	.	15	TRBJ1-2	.	TGTGCCAGCAGCCATGACGACAGCTCTAACTATGGCTACACCTTC	CASSHDDSSNYGYTF
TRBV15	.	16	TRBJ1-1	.	TGTGCCACCAGCAGAGATTCGTGGACCATGAACACTGAAGCTTTCTTT	CATSRDSWTMNTEAFF
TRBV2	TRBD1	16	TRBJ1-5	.	TGTGCCAGCCCAGTCGGAAGAGGGGGCCTCAATCAGCCCCAGCATTTT	CASPVGRGGLNQPQHF
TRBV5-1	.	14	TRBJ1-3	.	TGCGCCAGCAGCGCCGCAGGGTCTGGAAACACCATATATTTT	CASSAAGSGNTIYF
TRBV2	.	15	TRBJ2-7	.	TGTGCCAGCAGTGAAAGGTGGACGGTCCGCGGGGAGCAGTACTTC	CASSERWTVRGEQYF
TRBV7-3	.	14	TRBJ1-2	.	TGTGCCAGCAGCTTAGAGGGGCTAGTCTATGGCTACACCTTC	CASSLEGLVYGYTF
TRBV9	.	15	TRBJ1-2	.	TGTGCCAGCAGCGTAGGTGGGGTAACCCCCTATGGCTACACCTTC	CASSVGGVTPYGYTF
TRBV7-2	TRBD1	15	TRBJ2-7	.	TGTGCCAGCAGCTTAGATCAGGGGGTTTACTACGAGCAGTACTTC	CASSLDQGVYYEQYF
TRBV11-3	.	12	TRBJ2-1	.	TGTGCCAGCAGCTTAGGGCCTACCGGGCAGTTCTTC	CASSLGPTGQFF
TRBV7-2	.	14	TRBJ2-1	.	TGTGCCAGCAGCCCCCCTTCGGCCATCAATGAGCAGTTCTTC	CASSPPSAINEQFF
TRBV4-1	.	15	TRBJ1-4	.	TGCGCCAGCAGCCAAGAAGCAGGAGGGAATGAAAAACTGTTTTTT	CASSQEAGGNEKLFF
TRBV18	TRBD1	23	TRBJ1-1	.	TGTGCCAGCTCATCTACAGGGGTTGGAAGACCCTGGAACTCTAAGGGCTGGAAAATGGAAGCTTTCTTT	CASSSTGVGRPWNSKGWKMEAFF
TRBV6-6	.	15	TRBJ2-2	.	TGTGCCAGCAAAGAGGGGGGACCGAACACCGGGGAGCTGTTTTTT	CASKEGGPNTGELFF
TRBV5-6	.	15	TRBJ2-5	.	TGTGCCAGCAGGCCCTTCGAGAGGGTTCAAGAGACCCAGTACTTC	CASRPFERVQETQYF
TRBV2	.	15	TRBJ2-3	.	TGTGCCAGCATCAGGACACATCTTCGACCAGATACGCAGTATTTT	CASIRTHLRPDTQYF
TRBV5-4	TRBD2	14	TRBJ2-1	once	TGTGCCAGCAGCCTAGGACTAGCGGGCAATGAGCAGTTCTTC	CASSLGLAGNEQFF
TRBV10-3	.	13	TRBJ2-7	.	TGTGCCACCGAGGCTGGAAGGGGGTACGAGCAGTACTTC	CATEAGRGYEQYF
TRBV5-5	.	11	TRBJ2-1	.	TGTGCCAGCAGCTTGCATAATGAGCAGTTCTTC	CASSLHNEQFF
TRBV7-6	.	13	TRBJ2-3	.	TGTGCCAGCAGCCCTCTACGCACAGATACGCAGTATTTT	CASSPLRTDTQYF
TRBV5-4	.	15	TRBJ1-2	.	TGTGCCAGCAGTTCTCCTCGGGACAAGACCTATGGCTACACCTTC	CASSSPRDKTYGYTF
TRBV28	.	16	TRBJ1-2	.	TGTGCCAGCAGTTTAGCTGGCGGGGGGGCAGACTATGGCTACACCTTC	CASSLAGGGADYGYTF
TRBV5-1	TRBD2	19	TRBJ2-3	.	TGCGCCAGCAGCTTGGACTCCCTAACGACTAGCGGGGGCACAGATACGCAGTATTTT	CASSLDSLTTSGGTDTQYF
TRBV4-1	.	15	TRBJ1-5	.	TGCGCCAGCAGCCTCGACCTTTATAGCAATCAGCCCCAGCATTTT	CASSLDLYSNQPQHF
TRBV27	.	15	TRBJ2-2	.	TGTGCCAGCACCCTCACAGGGCTCCCCACCGGGGAGCTGTTTTTT	CASTLTGLPTGELFF